Listed here is a single TCR beta chain. The antigen is not known. This entry comes from a study of cytomegalovirus exposure and HLA in healthy donors. Study-wide findings and caveats: One variant, a missense change in DCLRE1C, was linked in a later analysis to TCR beta V- and J-gene trimming.

These donors, healthy bone marrow donors, were studied. With 60 Vbeta and 13 Jbeta primers, the PCR was carried out. Sequencing used immunoSEQ multiplex PCR; TCRdb keeps in-frame clones, though not all of them. The data hold 150,000 to 200,000 clones, with around 83% observed a single time. The sample comprised PBMCs. The TCR sequence derives from a woman between 40 and 55 years old in good health and CMV-seronegative.

The CDR3 reads CSVEREAGVGQFF. The CDR3 DNA is TGCAGCGTTGAAAGAGAAGCGGGAGTTGGTCAGTTCTTC. V usage is TRBV29-1 and J usage is TRBJ2-1, with 8 bases aligning to TRBD2. This CDR3 has 13 residues. V lost 2 bases and J lost 13; bases outside the gene matches: 10. In germline, CDR1 is SQVTM, CDR2 ANQGSEA.